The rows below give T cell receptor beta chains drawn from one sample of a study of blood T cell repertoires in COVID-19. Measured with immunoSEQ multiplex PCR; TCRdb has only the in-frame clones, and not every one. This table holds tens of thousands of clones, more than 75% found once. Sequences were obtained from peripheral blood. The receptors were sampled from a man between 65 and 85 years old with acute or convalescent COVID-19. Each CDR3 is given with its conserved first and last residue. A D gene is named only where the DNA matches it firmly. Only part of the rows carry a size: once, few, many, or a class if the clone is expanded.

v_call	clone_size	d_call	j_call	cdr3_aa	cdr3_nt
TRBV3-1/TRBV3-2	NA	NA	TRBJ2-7	CASSHLGGYEQYF	TGTGCCAGCAGCCACCTGGGGGGCTACGAGCAGTACTTC
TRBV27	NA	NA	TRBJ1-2	CASSLREGYGYTF	TGTGCCAGCAGTTTAAGGGAGGGCTATGGCTACACCTTC
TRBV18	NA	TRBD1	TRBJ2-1	CASSPPGDRGYNEQFF	TGTGCCAGCTCACCACCGGGGGACAGGGGTTACAATGAGCAGTTCTTC
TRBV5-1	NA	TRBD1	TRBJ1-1	CASSVAGQPNTEAFF	TGCGCCAGCAGCGTAGCGGGACAGCCGAACACTGAAGCTTTCTTT
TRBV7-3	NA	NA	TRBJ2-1	CASSPSSSSYNEQFF	TGTGCCAGCAGCCCGTCCTCGAGCTCCTACAATGAGCAGTTCTTC
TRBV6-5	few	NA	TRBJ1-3	CASSYSTGTGNTIYF	TGTGCCAGCAGTTACTCCACGGGGACTGGAAACACCATATATTTT
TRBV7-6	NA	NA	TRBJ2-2	CASSRPPGSNTGELFF	TGTGCCAGCAGCCGCCCCCCGGGTTCGAACACCGGGGAGCTGTTTTTT
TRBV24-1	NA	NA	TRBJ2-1	CATSGASAHRNNEQFF	TGTGCCACCAGTGGGGCTTCGGCCCATAGAAACAATGAGCAGTTCTTC
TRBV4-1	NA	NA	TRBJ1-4	CASSQYRDISSGANEKLFF	TGCGCCAGCAGCCAGTACCGGGACATCTCTAGCGGGGCTAATGAAAAACTGTTTTTT
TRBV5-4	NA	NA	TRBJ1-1	CASSWDKNTEAFF	TGTGCCAGCAGCTGGGACAAGAACACTGAAGCTTTCTTT
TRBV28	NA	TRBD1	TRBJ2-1	CASSLLDRDNEQFF	TGTGCCAGCAGTTTACTAGACAGGGACAATGAGCAGTTCTTC
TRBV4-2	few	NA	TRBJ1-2	CASSQVGEASDGYTF	TGTGCCAGCAGCCAAGTCGGTGAGGCCTCCGATGGCTACACCTTC
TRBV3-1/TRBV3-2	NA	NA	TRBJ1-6	CASSQGVGANSPLHF	TGTGCCAGCAGCCAAGGAGTTGGGGCAAATTCACCCCTCCACTTT
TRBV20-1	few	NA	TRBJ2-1	CSASKSQSSYNEQFF	TGCAGTGCTAGTAAAAGCCAAAGCTCCTACAATGAGCAGTTCTTC
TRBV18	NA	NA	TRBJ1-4	CASSLGLDGEKLFF	TGTGCCAGCTCACTCGGACTCGATGGTGAAAAACTGTTTTTT
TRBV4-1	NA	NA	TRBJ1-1	CASSQVGGDDTEAFF	TGCGCCAGCAGCCAAGTAGGAGGGGATGACACTGAAGCTTTCTTT
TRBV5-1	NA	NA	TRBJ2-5	CASSLRDGRETQYF	TGCGCCAGCAGCTTGCGGGATGGCCGAGAGACCCAGTACTTC
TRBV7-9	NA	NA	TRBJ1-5	CASSQGSGPQHF	TGTGCCAGCAGCCAGGGGAGCGGCCCCCAGCATTTT
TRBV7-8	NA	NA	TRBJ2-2	CASTPNGGRVGELFF	TGTGCCAGCACCCCGAACGGGGGTAGGGTCGGGGAGCTGTTTTTT
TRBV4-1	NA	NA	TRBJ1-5	CASSPDSGRVESSNQPQHF	TGCGCCAGCAGCCCAGACTCTGGGAGGGTCGAGAGTAGCAATCAGCCCCAGCATTTT
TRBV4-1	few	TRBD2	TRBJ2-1	CASSEEVTSDNEQFF	TGCGCCAGCAGTGAAGAGGTGACTAGCGATAATGAGCAGTTCTTC
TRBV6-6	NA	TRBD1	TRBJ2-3	CASSHLLGTGLGTDTQYF	TGTGCCAGCAGTCACCTCCTTGGGACAGGCCTCGGAACAGATACGCAGTATTTT
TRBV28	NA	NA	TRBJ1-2	CASSSTQLSNYGYTF	TGTGCCAGCAGTTCAACCCAACTATCTAACTATGGCTACACCTTC
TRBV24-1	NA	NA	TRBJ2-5	CATSDLQETQYF	TGTGCCACCAGTGACCTTCAAGAGACCCAGTACTTC
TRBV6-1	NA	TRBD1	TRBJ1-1	CASSDATGTGGRRMNTEAFF	TGTGCCAGCAGTGACGCGACCGGGACAGGGGGCAGGAGGATGAACACTGAAGCTTTCTTT
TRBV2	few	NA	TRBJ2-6	CASSPDRTGANVLTF	TGTGCCAGCAGCCCTGACAGGACTGGGGCCAACGTCCTGACTTTC
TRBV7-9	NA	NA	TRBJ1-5	CASSLDQGGQPQHF	TGTGCCAGCAGCTTAGACCAGGGTGGTCAGCCCCAGCATTTT
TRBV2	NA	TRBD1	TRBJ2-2	CASSEDPGGVNGELFF	TGTGCCAGCAGTGAAGACCCAGGGGGCGTGAACGGGGAGCTGTTTTTT
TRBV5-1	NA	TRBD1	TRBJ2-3	CASSLTDPNRGRTDTQYF	TGCGCCAGCAGCTTGACGGACCCCAACAGGGGGCGGACAGATACGCAGTATTTT
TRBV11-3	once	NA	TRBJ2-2	CASSRQTGELFF	TGTGCCAGCAGCAGACAGACCGGGGAGCTGTTTTTT
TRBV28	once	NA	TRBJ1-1	CASSQMGGGRGEAFF	TGTGCCAGCAGCCAGATGGGAGGGGGGCGCGGAGAAGCTTTCTTT
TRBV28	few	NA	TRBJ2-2	CASNPGGIYTGELFF	TGTGCCAGCAACCCTGGGGGGATTTACACCGGGGAGCTGTTTTTT
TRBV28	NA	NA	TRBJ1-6	CASRGSGMNSPLHF	TGTGCCAGCAGAGGGTCAGGGATGAATTCACCCCTCCACTTT
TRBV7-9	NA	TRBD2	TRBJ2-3	CASSVTGGTDTQYF	TGTGCCAGCAGTGTCACCGGGGGGACAGATACGCAGTATTTT
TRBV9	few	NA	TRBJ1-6	CASSVAGGPNSPLHF	TGTGCCAGCAGCGTAGCGGGGGGCCCCAATTCACCCCTCCACTTT